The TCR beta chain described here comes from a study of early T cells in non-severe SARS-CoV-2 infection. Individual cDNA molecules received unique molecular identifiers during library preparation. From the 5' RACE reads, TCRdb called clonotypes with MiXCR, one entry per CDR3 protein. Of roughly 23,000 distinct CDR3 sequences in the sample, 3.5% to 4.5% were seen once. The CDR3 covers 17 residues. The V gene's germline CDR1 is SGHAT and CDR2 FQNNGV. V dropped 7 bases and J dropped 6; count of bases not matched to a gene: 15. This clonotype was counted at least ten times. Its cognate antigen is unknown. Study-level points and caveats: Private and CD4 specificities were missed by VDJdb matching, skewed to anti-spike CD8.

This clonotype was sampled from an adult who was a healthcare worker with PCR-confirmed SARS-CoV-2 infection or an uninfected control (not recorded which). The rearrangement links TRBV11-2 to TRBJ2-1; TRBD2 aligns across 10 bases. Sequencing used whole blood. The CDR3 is CASNTGTSARGGNEQFF. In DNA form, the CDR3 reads TGTGCCAGCAACACCGGGACTAGCGCCAGGGGTGGCAATGAGCAGTTCTTC.